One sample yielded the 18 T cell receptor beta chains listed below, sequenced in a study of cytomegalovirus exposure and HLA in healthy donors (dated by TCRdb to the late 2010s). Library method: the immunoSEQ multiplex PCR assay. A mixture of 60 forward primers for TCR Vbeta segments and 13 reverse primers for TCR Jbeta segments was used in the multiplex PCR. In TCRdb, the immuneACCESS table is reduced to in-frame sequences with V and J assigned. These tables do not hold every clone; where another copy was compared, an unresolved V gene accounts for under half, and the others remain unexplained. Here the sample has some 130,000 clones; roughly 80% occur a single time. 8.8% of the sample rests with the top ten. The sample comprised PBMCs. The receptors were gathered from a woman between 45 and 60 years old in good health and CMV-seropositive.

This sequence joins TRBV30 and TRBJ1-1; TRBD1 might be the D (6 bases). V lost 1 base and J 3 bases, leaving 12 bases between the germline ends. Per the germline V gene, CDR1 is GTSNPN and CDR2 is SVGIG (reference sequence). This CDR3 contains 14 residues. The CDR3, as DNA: TGTGCCTGGAGTGCTGGAGGGGGGGACACTGAAGCTTTCTTT. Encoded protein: CAWSAGGGDTEAFF.

CDR3 in DNA: TGTGCCAGCAGCTTAGATTTCCGTCAGGTTGCAACTAATGAAAAACTGTTTTTT. Encoded protein: CASSLDFRQVATNEKLFF. V gene TRBV11-2 combines with J gene TRBJ1-4, with no clear D. Trimming took 0 bases from V and 0 from J, leaving 14 bases between them. This CDR3 is built from 18 residues. CDR1 SGHAT and CDR2 FQNNGV come from the germline V gene.

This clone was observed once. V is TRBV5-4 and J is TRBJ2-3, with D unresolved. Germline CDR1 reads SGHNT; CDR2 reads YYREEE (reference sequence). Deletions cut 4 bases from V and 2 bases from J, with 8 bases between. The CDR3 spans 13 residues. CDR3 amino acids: CASSRTFTDTQYF. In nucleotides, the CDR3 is TGTGCCAGCAGCCGTACATTCACAGATACGCAGTATTTT.

The CDR3 reads CASSGQGAGGYTF. For the CDR3, the DNA is TGTGCCAGCAGTGGACAGGGGGCGGGTGGCTACACCTTC. The rearrangement joins TRBV7-2 to TRBJ1-2; 11 nucleotides match TRBD1. The CDR3 has 13 residues. Germline CDR1 reads SGHTA; CDR2 reads FQGNSA. Trimming removed 6 bases from V and 7 bases from J; junction bases left unmatched: 4. The full variable domain, rest sourced from reference TRBV7-2 and TRBJ1-2, is GAGVSQSPSNKVTEKGKDVELRCDPISGHTALYWYRQSLGQGLEFLIYFQGNSAPDKSGLPSDRFSAERTGGSVSTLTIQRTQQEDSAVYLCASSGQGAGGYTFGSGTRLTVV.

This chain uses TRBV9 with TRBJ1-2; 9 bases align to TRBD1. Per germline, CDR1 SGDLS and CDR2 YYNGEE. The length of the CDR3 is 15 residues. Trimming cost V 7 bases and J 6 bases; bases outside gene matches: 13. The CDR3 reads CASGSYRGRWDGYTF. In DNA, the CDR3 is TGTGCCAGCGGGTCTTACAGGGGGCGGTGGGATGGCTACACCTTC. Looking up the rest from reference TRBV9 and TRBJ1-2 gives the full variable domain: DSGVTQTPKHLITATGQRVTLRCSPRSGDLSVYWYQQSLDQGLQFLIQYYNGEERAKGNILERFSAQQFPDLHSELNLSSLELGDSALYFCASGSYRGRWDGYTFGSGTRLTVV.

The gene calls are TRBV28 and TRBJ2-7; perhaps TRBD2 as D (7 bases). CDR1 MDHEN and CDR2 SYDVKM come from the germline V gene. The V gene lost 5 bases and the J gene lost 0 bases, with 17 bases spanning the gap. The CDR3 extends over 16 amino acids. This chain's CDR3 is CASSGPGRGGSYEQYF. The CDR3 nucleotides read TGTGCCAGCAGTGGCCCAGGGAGGGGGGGCTCCTACGAGCAGTACTTC. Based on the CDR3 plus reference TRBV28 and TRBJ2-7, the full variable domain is DVKVTQSSRYLVKRTGEKVFLECVQDMDHENMFWYRQDPGLGLRLIYFSYDVKMKEKGDIPEGYSVSREKKERFSLILESASTNQTSMYLCASSGPGRGGSYEQYFGPGTRLTVT.

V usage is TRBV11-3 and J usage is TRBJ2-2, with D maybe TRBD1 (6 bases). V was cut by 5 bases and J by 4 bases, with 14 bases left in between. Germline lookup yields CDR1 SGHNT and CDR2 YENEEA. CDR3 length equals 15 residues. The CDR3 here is CASSGSTGSTGELFF. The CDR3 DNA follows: TGTGCCAGCAGCGGCTCGACAGGTTCCACCGGGGAGCTGTTTTTT.

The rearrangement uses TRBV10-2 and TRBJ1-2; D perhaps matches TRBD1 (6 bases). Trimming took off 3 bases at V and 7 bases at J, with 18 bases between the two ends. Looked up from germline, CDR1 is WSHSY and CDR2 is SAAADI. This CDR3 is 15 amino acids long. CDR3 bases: TGCGCCAGCAGTGAAGGTGCGGGGGCGCGGAGTGGCTACACCTTC. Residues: CASSEGAGARSGYTF.

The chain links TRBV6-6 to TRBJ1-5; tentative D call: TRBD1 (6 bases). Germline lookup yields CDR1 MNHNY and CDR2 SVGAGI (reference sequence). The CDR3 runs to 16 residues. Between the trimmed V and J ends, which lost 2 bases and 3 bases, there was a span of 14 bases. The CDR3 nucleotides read TGTGCCAGCAGTTACACTACAGGGACCATCAATCAGCCCCAGCATTTT. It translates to CASSYTTGTINQPQHF.

In DNA form, the CDR3 reads TGCGCCAGCAGCCACCCTCCCCCGGGACTAGCGGGGGATAGCTACGAGCAGTACTTC. Its protein product is CASSHPPPGLAGDSYEQYF. The V call is TRBV4-1, the J call TRBJ2-7, with 14 bases lining up with TRBD2. Looked up from germline, CDR1 is MGHRA and CDR2 is YSYEKL. With V trimmed by 3 bases and J by 3 bases, 13 bases remained unmatched. There are 19 residues in the CDR3.

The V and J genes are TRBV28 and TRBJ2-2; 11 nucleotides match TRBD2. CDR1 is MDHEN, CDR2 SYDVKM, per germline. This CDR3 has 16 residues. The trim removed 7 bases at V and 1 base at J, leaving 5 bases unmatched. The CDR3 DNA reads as TGTGCCAGCACGACTAGCGGGGAGCTGAACACCGGGGAGCTGTTTTTT. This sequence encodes CASTTSGELNTGELFF.

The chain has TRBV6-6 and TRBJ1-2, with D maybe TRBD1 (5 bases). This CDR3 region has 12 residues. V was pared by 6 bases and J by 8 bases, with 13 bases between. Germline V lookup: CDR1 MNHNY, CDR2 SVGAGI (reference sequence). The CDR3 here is CASRLQGFGYTF. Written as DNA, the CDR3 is TGTGCCAGCAGACTCCAGGGATTCGGCTACACCTTC.

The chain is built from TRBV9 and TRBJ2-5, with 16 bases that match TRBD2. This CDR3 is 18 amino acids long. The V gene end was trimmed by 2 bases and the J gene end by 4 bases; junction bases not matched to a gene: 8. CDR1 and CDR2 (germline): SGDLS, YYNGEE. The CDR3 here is CASSVMGTSGGALETQYF. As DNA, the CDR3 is TGTGCCAGCAGCGTCATGGGGACTAGCGGGGGGGCCCTAGAGACCCAGTACTTC.

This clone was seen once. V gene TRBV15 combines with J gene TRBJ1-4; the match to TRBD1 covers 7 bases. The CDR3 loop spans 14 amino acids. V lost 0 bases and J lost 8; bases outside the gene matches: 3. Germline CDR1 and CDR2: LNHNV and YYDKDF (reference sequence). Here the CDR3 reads CATSRDPGGEKLFF. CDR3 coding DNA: TGTGCCACCAGCAGAGATCCAGGGGGAGAAAAACTGTTTTTT.

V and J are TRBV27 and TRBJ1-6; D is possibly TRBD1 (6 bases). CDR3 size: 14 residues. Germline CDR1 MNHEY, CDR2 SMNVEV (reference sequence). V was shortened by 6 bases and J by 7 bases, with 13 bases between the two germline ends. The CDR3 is CASRPGVGNSPLHF. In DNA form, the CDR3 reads TGTGCCAGCAGGCCAGGGGTGGGGAATTCACCCCTCCACTTT.

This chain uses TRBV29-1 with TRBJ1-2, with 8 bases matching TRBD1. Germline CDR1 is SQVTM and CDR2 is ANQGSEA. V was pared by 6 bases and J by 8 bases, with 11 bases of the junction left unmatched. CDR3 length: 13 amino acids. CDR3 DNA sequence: TGCAGCGTCCGTACCGCAGGGGGCCGGGGCTACACCTTC. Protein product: CSVRTAGGRGYTF. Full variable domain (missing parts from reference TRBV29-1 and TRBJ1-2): SAVISQKPSRDICQRGTSLTIQCQVDSQVTMMFWYRQQPGQSLTLIATANQGSEATYESGFVIDKFPISRPNLTFSTLTVSNMSPEDSSIYLCSVRTAGGRGYTFGSGTRLTVV.

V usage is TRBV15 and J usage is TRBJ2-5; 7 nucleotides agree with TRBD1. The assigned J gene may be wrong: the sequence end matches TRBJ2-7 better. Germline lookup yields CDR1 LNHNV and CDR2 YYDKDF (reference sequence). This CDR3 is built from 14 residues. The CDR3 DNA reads TGTGCCACCAGCCGCCGAGGGGGCCCCTACGAGCAGTACTTC. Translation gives CATSRRGGPYEQYF.

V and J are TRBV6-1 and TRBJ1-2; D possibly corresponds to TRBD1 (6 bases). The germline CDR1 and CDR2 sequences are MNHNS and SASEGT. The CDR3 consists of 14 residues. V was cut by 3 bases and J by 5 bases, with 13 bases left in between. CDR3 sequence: CASSEAGEGYGYTF. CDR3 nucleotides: TGTGCCAGCAGTGAGGCAGGGGAGGGGTATGGCTACACCTTC.